Listed below are T cell receptor beta chains from one sample, sequenced in a study of cytomegalovirus exposure and HLA in healthy donors. Here immunoSEQ multiplex PCR was the method, and the copy in TCRdb shows in-frame clones only, minus some. Found here are around 190,000 clones, approximately 80% of them singletons; the top ten hold about 1%. The specimen sequenced was PBMCs. All receptors come from a woman in her thirties or forties in good health and CMV-seronegative. Both conserved end residues are part of each CDR3. Each record gives: V gene, D gene, clone size, J gene, CDR3 DNA, CDR3 protein. The D gene is left open where the match is weak. The size entry is marked missing in some rows and otherwise reads once, few, many or a size class.

>TRBV4-3|NA|NA|TRBJ1-2
TGCGCCAGCAGCCAAGTCTACGGGGGATCCTATGGCTACACCTTC
CASSQVYGGSYGYTF
>TRBV6-6|TRBD2|NA|TRBJ2-2
TGTGCCAGCATCGGGGCTAGCGGAGCTAACACCGGGGAGCTGTTTTTT
CASIGASGANTGELFF
>TRBV4-3|TRBD2|NA|TRBJ2-7
TGCGCCAGCAGCCGAGACGCCGGGGTAGCTAGCGGGAGTAACGAGCAGTACTTC
CASSRDAGVASGSNEQYF
>TRBV18|NA|NA|TRBJ1-3
TGTGCCAGCTCACCGGGGGGCTCTGGAAACACCATATATTTT
CASSPGGSGNTIYF
>TRBV29-1|NA|NA|TRBJ1-4
TGCAGCGCCGGGGACATAAATGAAAAACTGTTTTTT
CSAGDINEKLFF
>TRBV18|TRBD1|once|TRBJ2-7
TGTGCCAGCTCACCGTACCCCCGGGACAGGGGCAACGAGCAGTACTTC
CASSPYPRDRGNEQYF
>TRBV7-2|NA|once|TRBJ2-3
TGTGCCAGCAGCTTAGACTTAAGGGGTAGCGGTATCAACACAGATACGCAGTATTTT
CASSLDLRGSGINTDTQYF
>TRBV27|NA|NA|TRBJ1-2
TGTGCCAGCAGTAGGGCGGGCGGCTACGATAACTATGGCTACACCTTC
CASSRAGGYDNYGYTF
>TRBV7-8|TRBD1|NA|TRBJ1-4
TGTGCCAGCAGCTTGGCGGACAGGGGGCACGAAAAACTGTTTTTT
CASSLADRGHEKLFF
>TRBV6-5|NA|once|TRBJ1-1
TGTGCCGGCCTCAGGGAGGGACCTGAAGCTTTCTTT
CAGLREGPEAFF
>TRBV9|TRBD2|NA|TRBJ2-2
TGTGCCAGCAGCGTAGGCGGACTAGCGGGAGGGCCGATTGGCGGGGAGCTGTTTTTT
CASSVGGLAGGPIGGELFF
>TRBV5-1|NA|once|TRBJ2-2
TGCGCCAGCACCCAGACCGGGGAGCTGTTTTTT
CASTQTGELFF
>TRBV27|NA|NA|TRBJ2-7
TGTGCCAGCAGGGGCGACTCCTACGAGCAGTACTTC
CASRGDSYEQYF
>TRBV4-3|TRBD1|NA|TRBJ1-2
TGCGCCAGCAGCCGAGACAGGGGGGCGGACTATGGCTACACCTTC
CASSRDRGADYGYTF
>TRBV11-3|NA|NA|TRBJ1-4
TGTGCCAGCAGGCCCGACAGTGCAACTAATGAAAAACTGTTTTTT
CASRPDSATNEKLFF
>TRBV6-6|NA|NA|TRBJ1-1
TGTGCCAGCAGTCAAGACAATCGAGCTTTCTTT
CASSQDNRAFF
>TRBV7-2|TRBD2|NA|TRBJ2-1
TGTGCCAGCAGCTCCCGACTAGCGGGCTACAATGAGCAGTTCTTC
CASSSRLAGYNEQFF
>TRBV25-1|NA|NA|TRBJ2-1
TGTGCCAGCAGTCCCGGACAGAGCTCCTACAATGAGCAGTTCTTC
CASSPGQSSYNEQFF
>TRBV2|TRBD2|NA|TRBJ2-2
TGTGCCAGCAGTGAATCGAGCGGGGGGAACACCGGGGAGCTGTTTTTT
CASSESSGGNTGELFF
>TRBV30|NA|once|TRBJ2-1
TGTGCCTGGAAACGCTTGGGCGGGGACAATGAGCAGTTCTTC
CAWKRLGGDNEQFF
>TRBV7-2|NA|NA|TRBJ1-1
TGTGCCAGCAGCTTAGCGGGGGGGGAACACACTGAAGCTTTCTTT
CASSLAGGEHTEAFF
>TRBV19|TRBD2|NA|TRBJ2-5
TGTGCCAGTAGTCCCCGGACTAGCGGCAGACAAGAGACCCAGTACTTC
CASSPRTSGRQETQYF
>TRBV19|TRBD1|NA|TRBJ1-2
TGTGCCAGTACCTATAGACCTGGGACAGGGATGAACTATGGCTACACCTTC
CASTYRPGTGMNYGYTF
>TRBV6-1|NA|few|TRBJ2-1
TGTGCCAGCAGTGAACTAGAAAACAATGAGCAGTTCTTC
CASSELENNEQFF
>TRBV7-8|TRBD2|NA|TRBJ2-1
TGTGCCAGCAGCGGGGGGGGCTACAATGAGCAGTTCTTC
CASSGGGYNEQFF
>TRBV6-6|NA|NA|TRBJ1-1
TGTGCCAGCAATTACGGGCCAGGGAACACTGAAGCTTTCTTT
CASNYGPGNTEAFF
>TRBV14|TRBD1|NA|TRBJ2-1
TGTGCCAGCAGCGTGGGACAGATTCCGTTAGGTGAGCAGTTCTTC
CASSVGQIPLGEQFF
>TRBV7-9|NA|NA|TRBJ1-3
TGTGCCAGCAGCAGGGGATCTGGAAACACCATATATTTT
CASSRGSGNTIYF
>TRBV4-1|TRBD1|NA|TRBJ1-5
TGCGCCAGCAGCCAAACCCATGGACAGGGTCTCTCATCAATTAATCAGCCCCAGCATTTT
CASSQTHGQGLSSINQPQHF
>TRBV4-3|NA|NA|TRBJ2-3
TGCGCCAGCAGCCTAAACCCGGGACACCGCACAGATACGCAGTATTTT
CASSLNPGHRTDTQYF
>TRBV19|TRBD2|NA|TRBJ2-2
TGTGCCAGTAGTATACAGCGGGGGAACACCGGGGAGCTGTTTTTT
CASSIQRGNTGELFF
>TRBV10-3|TRBD1|NA|TRBJ2-3
TGTGCCATGTCCGGGACAGGGGGCCCAGATACGCAGTATTTT
CAMSGTGGPDTQYF